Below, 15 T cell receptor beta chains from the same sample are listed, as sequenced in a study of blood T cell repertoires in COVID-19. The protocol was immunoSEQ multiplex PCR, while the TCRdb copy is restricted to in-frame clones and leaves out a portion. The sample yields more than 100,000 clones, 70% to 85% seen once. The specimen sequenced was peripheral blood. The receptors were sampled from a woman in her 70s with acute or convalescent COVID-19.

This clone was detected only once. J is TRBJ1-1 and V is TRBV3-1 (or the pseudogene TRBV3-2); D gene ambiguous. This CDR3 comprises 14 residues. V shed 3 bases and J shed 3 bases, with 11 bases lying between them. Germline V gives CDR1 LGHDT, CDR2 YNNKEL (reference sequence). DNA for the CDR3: TGTGCCAGCAGCCATAACGGTGAATACACTGAAGCTTTCTTT. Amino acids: CASSHNGEYTEAFF.

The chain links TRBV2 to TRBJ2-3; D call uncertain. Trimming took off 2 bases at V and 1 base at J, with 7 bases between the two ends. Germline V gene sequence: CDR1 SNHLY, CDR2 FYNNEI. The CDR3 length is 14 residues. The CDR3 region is CASSELAGTDTQYF. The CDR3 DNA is TGTGCCAGCAGTGAATTGGCCGGCACAGATACGCAGTATTTT.

In DNA, the CDR3 is TGTGCCAGCAGCCGCACCGGACAGGACCACTATGGCTACACCTTC. Residues: CASSRTGQDHYGYTF. The rearrangement links TRBV7-9 to TRBJ1-2, with 7 bases fitting TRBD1. CDR3 length equals 15 residues. Germline CDR1 SEHNR, CDR2 FQNEAQ (reference sequence). Losses at the gene ends were 5 bases for V and 3 bases for J; bases not matched to a gene: 9. Filled out from reference TRBV7-9 and TRBJ1-2, the complete variable domain reads DTGVSQNPRHKITKRGQNVTFRCDPISEHNRLYWYRQTLGQGPEFLTYFQNEAQLEKSRLLSDRFSAERPKGSFSTLEIQRTEQGDSAMYLCASSRTGQDHYGYTFGSGTRLTVV.

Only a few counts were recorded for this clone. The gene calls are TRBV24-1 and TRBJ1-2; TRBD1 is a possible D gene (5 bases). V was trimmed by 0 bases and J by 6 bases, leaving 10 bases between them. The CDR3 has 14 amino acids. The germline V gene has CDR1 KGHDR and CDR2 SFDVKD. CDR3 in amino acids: CATSDLGRGNGYTF. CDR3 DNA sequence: TGTGCCACCAGTGATTTGGGGCGGGGCAATGGCTACACCTTC.

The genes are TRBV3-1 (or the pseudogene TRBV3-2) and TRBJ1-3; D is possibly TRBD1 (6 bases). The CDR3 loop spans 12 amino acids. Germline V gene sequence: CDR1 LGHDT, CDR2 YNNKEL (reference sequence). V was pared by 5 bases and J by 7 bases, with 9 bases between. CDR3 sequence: CASSSQGNTIYF. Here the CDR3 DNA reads TGTGCCAGCAGCTCACAGGGCAACACCATATATTTT.

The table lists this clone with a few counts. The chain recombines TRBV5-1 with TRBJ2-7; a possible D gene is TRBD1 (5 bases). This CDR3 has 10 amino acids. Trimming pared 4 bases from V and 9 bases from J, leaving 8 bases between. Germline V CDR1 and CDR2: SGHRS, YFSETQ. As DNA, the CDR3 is TGCGCCAGCAGCAGGGGCTGGCAGTACGTC. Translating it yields CASSRGWQYV.

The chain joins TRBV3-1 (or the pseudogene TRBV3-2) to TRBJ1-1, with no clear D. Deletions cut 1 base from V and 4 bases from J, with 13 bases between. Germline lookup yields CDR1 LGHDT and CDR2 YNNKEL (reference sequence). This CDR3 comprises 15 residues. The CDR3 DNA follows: TGTGCCAGCAGCCAAGTCCCCACAGTAGGCACTGAAGCTTTCTTT. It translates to CASSQVPTVGTEAFF.

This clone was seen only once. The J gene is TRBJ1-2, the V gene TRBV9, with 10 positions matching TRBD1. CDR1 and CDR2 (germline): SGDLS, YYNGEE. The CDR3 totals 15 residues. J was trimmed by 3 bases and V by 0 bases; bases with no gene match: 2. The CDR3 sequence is CASSVGQGADYGYTF. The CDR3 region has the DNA TGTGCCAGCAGCGTAGGACAGGGGGCCGACTATGGCTACACCTTC.

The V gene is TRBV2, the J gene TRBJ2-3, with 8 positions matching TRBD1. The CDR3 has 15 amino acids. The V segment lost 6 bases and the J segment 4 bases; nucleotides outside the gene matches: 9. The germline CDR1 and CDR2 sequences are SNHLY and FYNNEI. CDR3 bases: TGTGCCAGCAGCGACAGGGGTGGGCTTCCAGATACGCAGTATTTT. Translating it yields CASSDRGGLPDTQYF.

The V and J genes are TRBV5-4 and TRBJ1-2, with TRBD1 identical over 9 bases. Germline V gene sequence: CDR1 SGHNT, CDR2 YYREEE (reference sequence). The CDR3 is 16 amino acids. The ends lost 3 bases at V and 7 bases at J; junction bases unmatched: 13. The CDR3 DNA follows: TGTGCCAGCAGCTCCGGTAGGGACAGGGAACTTGGTGGCTACACCTTC. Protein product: CASSSGRDRELGGYTF. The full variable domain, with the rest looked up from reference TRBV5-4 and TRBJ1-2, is ETGVTQSPTHLIKTRGQQVTLRCSSQSGHNTVSWYQQALGQGPQFIFQYYREEENGRGNFPPRFSGLQFPNYSSELNVNALELDDSALYLCASSSGRDRELGGYTFGSGTRLTVV.

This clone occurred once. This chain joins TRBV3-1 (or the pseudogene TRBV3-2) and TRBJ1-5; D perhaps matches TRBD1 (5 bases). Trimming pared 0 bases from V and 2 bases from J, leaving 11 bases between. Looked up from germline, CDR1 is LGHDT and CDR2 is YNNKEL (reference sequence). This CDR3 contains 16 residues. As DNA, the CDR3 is TGTGCCAGCAGCCAAGATCGACAGAGACGCAATCAGCCCCAGCATTTT. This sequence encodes CASSQDRQRRNQPQHF.

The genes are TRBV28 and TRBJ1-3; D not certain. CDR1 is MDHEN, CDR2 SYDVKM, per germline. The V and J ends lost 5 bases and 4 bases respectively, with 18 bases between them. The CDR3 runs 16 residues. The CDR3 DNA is TGTGCCAGCAGTACCCGGACGGACTTATTGGGAAACACCATATATTTT. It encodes CASSTRTDLLGNTIYF.

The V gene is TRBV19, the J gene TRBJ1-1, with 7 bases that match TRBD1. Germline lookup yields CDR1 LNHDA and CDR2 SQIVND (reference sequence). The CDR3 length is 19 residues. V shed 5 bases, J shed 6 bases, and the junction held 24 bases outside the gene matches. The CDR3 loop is CASSPSRDRAFGDHAEAFF. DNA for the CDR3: TGTGCCAGTAGTCCATCCCGTGACAGGGCGTTTGGGGATCACGCTGAAGCTTTCTTT.

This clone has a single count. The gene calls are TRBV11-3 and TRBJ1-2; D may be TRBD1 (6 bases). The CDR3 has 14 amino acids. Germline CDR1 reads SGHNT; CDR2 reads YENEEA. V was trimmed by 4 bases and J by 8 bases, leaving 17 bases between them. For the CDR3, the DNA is TGTGCCAGCAGCTACCAAGGAGAGGGGGAAGGCTACACCTTC. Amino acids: CASSYQGEGEGYTF. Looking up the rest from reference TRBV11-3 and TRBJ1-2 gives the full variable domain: EAGVVQSPRYKIIEKKQPVAFWCNPISGHNTLYWYLQNLGQGPELLIRYENEEAVDDSQLPKDRFSAERLKGVDSTLKIQPAELGDSAVYLCASSYQGEGEGYTFGSGTRLTVV.

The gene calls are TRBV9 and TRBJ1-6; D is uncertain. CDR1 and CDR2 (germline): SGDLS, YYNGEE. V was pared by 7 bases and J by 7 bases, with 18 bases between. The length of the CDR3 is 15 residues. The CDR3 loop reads CASRAGSGTNSPLHF. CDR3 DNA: TGTGCCAGCCGCGCCGGTTCAGGAACCAATTCACCCCTCCACTTT.